This TCR beta chain was found in a study of control samples from healthy donors and cancer patients. Sequencing was performed with immunoSEQ multiplex PCR; in TCRdb, only in-frame clones are kept and a portion is missing. There are fewer than 90,000 clones in the sample; about 87% occur only once, and roughly a fifth lies in the top ten. The CDR3 sequence is 13 residues long. Germline lookup yields CDR1 MNHEY and CDR2 SVGEGT. Trimming left V 4 bases short and J 1 base short, with 7 bases between. Sample: blood. This chain connects TRBV6-2 or TRBV6-3 to TRBJ2-5; D gene unclear. The receptor was derived from a man in his fifties or sixties in good health. The CDR3 bases are TGTGCCAGCAGTTCATTGCTCCAAGAGACCCAGTACTTC. Translation gives CASSSLLQETQYF.